This T cell receptor beta chain was retrieved from a study of Ad26.COV2.S vaccination and SARS-CoV-2 variants. V was pared by 3 bases and J by 3 bases, with 15 bases between. Germline V gene sequence: CDR1 MNHEY, CDR2 SVGEGT. The CDR3 sequence is 15 residues long. Profiled with immunoSEQ multiplex PCR; TCRdb holds only in-frame clones, not every one. Of approximately 300,000 clones detected, around four fifths appear once; the ten largest clones hold approximately 2.2%. This clone was recorded once. Regarding treatment: around 19 received Ad26.COV2.S at low or high dose, single or two shots; roughly five received placebo; per-sample allocation not given. Day 63 after the first vaccine or placebo injection was the time point for sampling.

Sequencing was performed on peripheral blood, taken in a trial of Ad26.COV2.S vaccine versus placebo. The sequence came from a person aged 18 to 65 who received the Ad26.COV2.S COVID-19 vaccine or a placebo. This sequence joins TRBV6-2 or TRBV6-3 and TRBJ2-7; no firm D call. The CDR3 is CASSYGHSVFYEQYF. The CDR3 DNA follows: TGTGCCAGCAGTTATGGCCACAGTGTTTTCTACGAGCAGTACTTC.